Each of the 14 T cell receptor beta chains below was sequenced from the same sample in a study of TIL therapy for anti-PD-1-resistant metastatic lung cancer. Sample time point: pre-treatment sample, taken before nivolumab and TIL therapy. This was the immunoSEQ v3 assay. The protocol was immunoSEQ multiplex PCR, while the TCRdb copy is restricted to in-frame clones and leaves out a portion. The sample has more than 45,000 clones; 73% are singletons. Sequencing used blood, obtained at baseline. Receptors were obtained from a person aged 25 to 85 with non-small cell lung cancer.

The V call is TRBV28, the J call TRBJ2-7; 7 nucleotides align to TRBD1. The CDR3 loop spans 13 amino acids. V shed 6 bases, J shed 2 bases, and the junction held 4 bases outside the gene matches. The V gene's germline CDR1 is MDHEN and CDR2 SYDVKM. This CDR3 reads CASSPGQTYEQYF. In DNA form, the CDR3 reads TGTGCCAGCAGCCCGGGACAGACCTACGAGCAGTACTTC.

This rearrangement joins TRBV29-1 to TRBJ1-1, with TRBD1 matching 11 bases. The CDR3 contains 15 residues. V lost 6 bases and J lost 0; bases outside the gene matches: 6. Germline V CDR1 and CDR2: SQVTM, ANQGSEA. The CDR3 DNA follows: TGCAGCGTCCCCGGGACAGGGGGAATGAACACTGAAGCTTTCTTT. Its translation is CSVPGTGGMNTEAFF.

The genes are TRBV7-9 and TRBJ2-7, with 14 bases aligning to TRBD2. Germline CDR1 SEHNR, CDR2 FQNEAQ (reference sequence). The CDR3 runs to 17 residues. The junction had 11 bases not matched to a gene; V was cut back by 4 bases and J by 6 bases. CDR3: CASSSKGLAGERGEQYF. CDR3 nucleotides: TGTGCCAGCAGCTCGAAGGGACTAGCGGGAGAAAGGGGCGAGCAGTACTTC.

The rearrangement links TRBV30 to TRBJ1-2; possible D gene TRBD1, 5 bases. In germline, CDR1 is GTSNPN, CDR2 SVGIG (reference sequence). The ends were cut back, 4 bases at V and 5 bases at J, with 11 bases in the middle. The CDR3 runs to 12 residues. In DNA form, the CDR3 reads TGTGCCTGGATGAAGGGGAGGTATGGCTACACCTTC. This gives the protein CAWMKGRYGYTF.

V usage is TRBV2 and J usage is TRBJ1-4, with D perhaps matching TRBD1 (6 bases). From germline, CDR1 is SNHLY and CDR2 FYNNEI. V was cut by 6 bases and J by 4 bases, with 15 bases left in between. This CDR3 is 15 amino acids long. DNA for the CDR3: TGTGCCAGCAGGAGAATACAGGGTTTTAATGAAAAACTGTTTTTT. Translation gives CASRRIQGFNEKLFF.

V and J are TRBV29-1 and TRBJ2-3, with 10 nucleotides matching TRBD2. The CDR3 contains 15 residues. Looked up from germline, CDR1 is SQVTM and CDR2 is ANQGSEA. Unmatched junction bases numbered 8, after V lost 5 bases and J lost 3 bases. The CDR3 here is CSVHLSSGRTDTQYF. CDR3 in DNA: TGCAGCGTTCATCTGTCTAGCGGGAGAACAGATACGCAGTATTTT.

This clone was seen a few times. The rearrangement uses TRBV7-2 and TRBJ1-1, with a possible D match to TRBD1 (6 bases). Germline loops: CDR1 SGHTA, CDR2 FQGNSA. The CDR3 has 15 residues. V was pared by 5 bases and J by 1 base, with 14 bases between. CDR3 in amino acids: CASSTFTGRNTEAFF. In DNA form, the CDR3 reads TGTGCCAGCAGCACATTCACAGGGCGGAACACTGAAGCTTTCTTT.

The chain is built from TRBV6-1 and TRBJ2-7; 8 positions agree with TRBD1. J was trimmed by 4 bases and V by 7 bases; bases with no gene match: 9. The CDR3 loop spans 14 amino acids. Germline V gene sequence: CDR1 MNHNS, CDR2 SASEGT. CDR3 DNA sequence: TGTGCCAGCATGAAACCAGGGGGCGCATACGAGCAGTACTTC. Translated, it gives CASMKPGGAYEQYF.

Here the CDR3 DNA reads TGCAGTGCTTCTTCGAGGGGGCAGTTCTTC. As protein: CSASSRGQFF. The genes are TRBV20-1 and TRBJ2-1; D may correspond to TRBD1 or TRBD2 (5 bases each). V dropped 5 bases and J dropped 12 bases, with 11 bases sitting between them. CDR1 and CDR2 (germline): DFQATT, SNEGSKA (reference sequence). The CDR3 has 10 amino acids.

V usage is TRBV5-1 and J usage is TRBJ2-5; no clear D gene. From germline, CDR1 is SGHRS and CDR2 YFSETQ. The CDR3 length is 12 residues. V was pared by 0 bases and J by 4 bases, with 4 bases between. The CDR3 nucleotides are TGCGCCAGCAGCTTGGTTCCAGAGACCCAGTACTTC. Protein sequence: CASSLVPETQYF.

The chain links TRBV9 to TRBJ2-6; no definite D call. Between the trimmed V and J ends, which lost 2 bases and 0 bases, there was a span of 12 bases. The CDR3 has 17 amino acids. Germline V gives CDR1 SGDLS, CDR2 YYNGEE. The CDR3 bases are TGTGCCAGCAGCGTTTCCCCCCCCCGCTCTGGGGCCAACGTCCTGACTTTC. This translates into CASSVSPPRSGANVLTF.

The chain joins TRBV29-1 to TRBJ1-5; D possibly corresponds to TRBD1 (5 bases). The CDR3 has 14 residues. The germline V gene encodes CDR1 SQVTM and CDR2 ANQGSEA. Trimming removed 7 bases from V and 0 bases from J, with 13 bases in between. DNA for the CDR3: TGCAGCGCCACGGGACCGGATAGCAATCAGCCCCAGCATTTT. Residues: CSATGPDSNQPQHF.

This sequence joins TRBV7-9 and TRBJ2-7, with D maybe TRBD2 (6 bases). Trimming left V 0 bases short and J 4 bases short, with 13 bases between. CDR1 and CDR2 (germline): SEHNR, FQNEAQ (reference sequence). The CDR3 contains 15 residues. The CDR3 spells CASSLAGEVGYEQYF. The CDR3 nucleotides read TGTGCCAGCAGCTTAGCGGGGGAGGTGGGATACGAGCAGTACTTC. The entire variable domain, with the rest obtained from reference TRBV7-9 and TRBJ2-7, is as follows: DTGVSQNPRHKITKRGQNVTFRCDPISEHNRLYWYRQTLGQGPEFLTYFQNEAQLEKSRLLSDRFSAERPKGSFSTLEIQRTEQGDSAMYLCASSLAGEVGYEQYFGPGTRLTVT.

This chain uses TRBV11-2 with TRBJ2-1, with D tentatively TRBD1 or TRBD2 (5 bases each). V was trimmed by 2 bases and J by 6 bases, leaving 20 bases between them. This CDR3 region has 17 residues. Per the germline V gene, CDR1 is SGHAT and CDR2 is FQNNGV. The CDR3 is CASSLNGGNKALNEQFF. CDR3 coding DNA: TGTGCCAGCAGCTTAAATGGGGGTAATAAAGCTCTCAATGAGCAGTTCTTC.